Described below is a single T cell receptor beta chain sequence and its context. Its antigen is currently unknown. The germline V and J ends were trimmed by 7 bases and 8 bases, with 14 bases remaining between them. The CDR3 covers 12 residues. Germline CDR1 is MDHEN and CDR2 is SYDVKM. This sample stems from a study of beta chain features in type 1 diabetes. The study reverse transcribed the entire isolated RNA, so it sequenced expressed TCRB transcripts. Some 3.3 million reads per sample on average were obtained from naive, central memory and regulatory T cell samples. Method: immunoSEQ multiplex PCR; TCRdb's copy keeps in-frame clones and lacks some. The sample shows 430,000 or so clones, approximately 10% of them seen only once. Whole-study results and caveats: Any PCR bias toward short templates would affect both groups alike. Sequencing used cDNA, and cells with high TCR expression could therefore be over-represented. The naive, central memory and Treg TCRB repertoires of patients appeared to be more similar to one another than those of healthy donors.

Sequencing was carried out using naive CD4+ T cells from blood. The clonotype comes from a woman aged 18-29 years in good health. The chain recombines TRBV28 with TRBJ1-2, with D uncertain. The CDR3 loop is CASMVREDGYTF. As DNA, the CDR3 is TGTGCCAGCATGGTCCGGGAGGACGGCTACACCTTC.